Listed here are 13 T cell receptor beta chains from one sample, sequenced in a study of blood T cell repertoires in COVID-19. Data came from immunoSEQ multiplex PCR; TCRdb stores just in-frame clones and leaves some out. The data show some 210,000 clones, with roughly 89% seen just once and around 10% held by the top ten. Sequencing was performed on PBMCs or T cells enriched from blood (not recorded which). These receptors were taken from a man younger than 30 with acute COVID-19.

The chain employs TRBV5-1 and TRBJ1-1; the D is unclear. Trimming stripped 7 bases from V and 1 base from J, with 11 bases between. CDR3 length: 13 amino acids. The V gene's germline CDR1 is SGHRS and CDR2 YFSETQ. The CDR3 protein is CASRRGTNTEAFF. Here the CDR3 DNA reads TGCGCCAGCCGCCGCGGAACGAACACTGAAGCTTTCTTT.

The chain couples TRBV29-1 to TRBJ1-5, with D unresolved. In germline, CDR1 is SQVTM, CDR2 ANQGSEA. Trimming took off 5 bases at V and 2 bases at J, with 16 bases between the two ends. This CDR3 has 15 amino acids. CDR3: CSVQIDHGGNQPQHF. For the CDR3, the DNA is TGCAGCGTTCAAATAGACCATGGAGGCAATCAGCCCCAGCATTTT.

This sequence joins TRBV3-1 (or the pseudogene TRBV3-2) and TRBJ1-1; 7 bases align to TRBD1. CDR3 length equals 13 residues. Trimming took 4 bases from V and 5 from J; bases not matched to a gene: 4. Germline CDR1 LGHDT, CDR2 YNNKEL (reference sequence). The CDR3 DNA is TGTGCCAGCAGCCCCGGGACAGCGACTGAAGCTTTCTTT. Encoded protein: CASSPGTATEAFF.

The chain couples TRBV19 to TRBJ2-5; D remains unclear. Trimming shortened V by 6 bases and J by 5 bases, and 10 bases separated the two germline ends. CDR3 size: 12 residues. CDR1 and CDR2 (germline): LNHDA, SQIVND (reference sequence). The CDR3 sequence: CASSASGETQYF. The CDR3 DNA sequence: TGTGCCAGTAGCGCCTCGGGTGAGACCCAGTACTTC.

J is TRBJ1-1 and V is TRBV28, with D possibly being TRBD1 (5 bases). The CDR3 has 18 residues. Germline loops: CDR1 MDHEN, CDR2 SYDVKM. V lost 4 bases, J lost 7 bases, and 28 bases lay in between. The CDR3 protein is CASSSTRSVGHRTSEAFF. CDR3 DNA sequence: TGTGCCAGCAGTTCCACCCGTTCTGTAGGACACCGAACGAGTGAAGCTTTCTTT.

The J gene is TRBJ1-1, the V gene TRBV14; D ambiguous. Germline CDR1 and CDR2: SGHDN and FVKESK. The CDR3 contains 19 residues. Trimming took 3 bases from V and 0 from J, leaving 23 bases between them. CDR3 amino acids: CASSHTARYTDKMNTEAFF. The CDR3, as DNA: TGTGCCAGCAGCCACACAGCCAGATACACGGATAAAATGAACACTGAAGCTTTCTTT.

The chain couples TRBV7-3 to TRBJ2-2, with 7 bases identical to TRBD1. CDR3 length equals 14 residues. Germline V CDR1 and CDR2: SGHTA, FQGTGA. V shed 5 bases and J 4 bases; nucleotides not matched to a gene: 4. The CDR3 region is CASSPQGTTGELFF. The DNA for the CDR3 is TGTGCCAGCAGCCCACAGGGGACCACCGGGGAGCTGTTTTTT.

The rearrangement joins TRBV3-1 (or the pseudogene TRBV3-2) to TRBJ2-1, with 11 positions matching TRBD2. The CDR3 sequence is 16 residues long. Germline assignment: CDR1 LGHDT and CDR2 YNNKEL (reference sequence). The junction had 11 bases not matched to a gene; V was cut back by 3 bases and J by 10 bases. For the CDR3, the DNA is TGTGCCAGCAGCCATGCCCCCGGGGTAGCGGGAGGGGAGCAGTTCTTC. Translating it yields CASSHAPGVAGGEQFF.

The J gene is TRBJ2-1, the V gene TRBV5-1, with D tentatively TRBD1 (7 bases). The length of the CDR3 is 15 residues. Germline CDR1 reads SGHRS; CDR2 reads YFSETQ. Trimming shortened V by 4 bases and J by 6 bases, and 17 bases separated the two germline ends. This chain's CDR3 is CASSLRDSGLNEQFF. The CDR3 DNA reads as TGCGCCAGCAGCCTAAGGGACAGCGGGCTCAATGAGCAGTTCTTC.

The gene calls are TRBV28 and TRBJ1-5; D unresolved. Germline CDR1 is MDHEN and CDR2 is SYDVKM. Deletions cut 6 bases from V and 2 bases from J, with 14 bases between. This CDR3 contains 15 residues. The CDR3 loop reads CASRGGPTGNQPQHF. In DNA, the CDR3 is TGTGCCAGCAGGGGTGGGCCAACGGGCAATCAGCCCCAGCATTTT.

J is TRBJ2-1 and V is TRBV19; D may be TRBD1 (6 bases). Germline V gene data show CDR1 as LNHDA and CDR2 as SQIVND (reference sequence). Deletions cut 5 bases from V and 10 bases from J, with 12 bases between. The CDR3 length is 12 residues. CDR3 nucleotides: TGTGCCAGTAGTGGGACATCGGTAGAGCAGTTCTTC. It codes for CASSGTSVEQFF.

The J gene is TRBJ2-2, the V gene TRBV5-5; a possible D gene is TRBD2 (5 bases). Trimming pared 0 bases from V and 5 bases from J, leaving 17 bases between. The CDR3 is 17 amino acids. Germline assignment: CDR1 SGHKS and CDR2 YYEKEE (reference sequence). CDR3 region: CASSLDVGGPGTGELFF. Here the CDR3 DNA reads TGTGCCAGCAGCTTGGATGTAGGTGGGCCGGGGACCGGGGAGCTGTTTTTT.

The rearrangement joins TRBV18 to TRBJ2-1; no firm D call. V lost 3 bases and J 2 bases, leaving 11 bases between the germline ends. The CDR3 has 15 residues. CDR1 KGHSH and CDR2 LQKENI come from the germline V gene. CDR3 loop: CASSPRQRTYNEQFF. DNA for the CDR3: TGTGCCAGCTCACCTAGGCAGAGGACCTACAATGAGCAGTTCTTC.